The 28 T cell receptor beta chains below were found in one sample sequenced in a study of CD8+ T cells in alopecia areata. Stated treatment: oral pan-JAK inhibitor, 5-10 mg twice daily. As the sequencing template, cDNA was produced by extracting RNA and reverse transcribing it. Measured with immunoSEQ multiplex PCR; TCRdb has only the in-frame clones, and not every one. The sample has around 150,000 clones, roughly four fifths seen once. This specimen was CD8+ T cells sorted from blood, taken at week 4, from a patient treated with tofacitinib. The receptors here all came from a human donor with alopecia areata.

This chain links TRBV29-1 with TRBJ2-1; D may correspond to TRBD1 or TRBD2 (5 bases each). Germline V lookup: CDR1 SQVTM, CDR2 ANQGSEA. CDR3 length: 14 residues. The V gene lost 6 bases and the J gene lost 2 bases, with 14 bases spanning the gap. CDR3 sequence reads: CSVVDTRTYNEQFF. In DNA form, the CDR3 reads TGCAGCGTGGTGGACACTAGAACCTACAATGAGCAGTTCTTC.

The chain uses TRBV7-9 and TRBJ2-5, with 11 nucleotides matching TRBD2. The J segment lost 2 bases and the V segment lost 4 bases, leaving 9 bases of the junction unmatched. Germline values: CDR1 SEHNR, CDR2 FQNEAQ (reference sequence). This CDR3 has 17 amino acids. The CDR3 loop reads CASSSTSGGIVQETQYF. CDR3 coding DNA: TGTGCCAGCAGCTCCACTAGCGGGGGCATCGTTCAAGAGACCCAGTACTTC.

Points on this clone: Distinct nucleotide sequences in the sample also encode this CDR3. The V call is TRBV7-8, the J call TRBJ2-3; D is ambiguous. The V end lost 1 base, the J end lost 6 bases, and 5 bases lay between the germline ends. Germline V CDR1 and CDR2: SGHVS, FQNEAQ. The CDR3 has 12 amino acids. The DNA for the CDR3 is TGTGCCAGCAGCTTAGGACTGGATACGCAGTATTTT. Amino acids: CASSLGLDTQYF.

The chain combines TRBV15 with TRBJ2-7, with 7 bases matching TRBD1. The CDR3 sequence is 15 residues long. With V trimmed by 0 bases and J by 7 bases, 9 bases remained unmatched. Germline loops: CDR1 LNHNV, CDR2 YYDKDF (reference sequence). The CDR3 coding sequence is TGTGCCACCAGCAGAGATCTGACAGGGACGGGGGAGCAGTACTTC. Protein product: CATSRDLTGTGEQYF.

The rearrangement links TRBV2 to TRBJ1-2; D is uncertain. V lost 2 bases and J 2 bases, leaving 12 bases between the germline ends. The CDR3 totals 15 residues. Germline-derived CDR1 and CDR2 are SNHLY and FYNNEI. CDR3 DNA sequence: TGTGCCAGCAGTGAATTTGTCAGAGTAAACTATGGCTACACCTTC. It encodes CASSEFVRVNYGYTF.

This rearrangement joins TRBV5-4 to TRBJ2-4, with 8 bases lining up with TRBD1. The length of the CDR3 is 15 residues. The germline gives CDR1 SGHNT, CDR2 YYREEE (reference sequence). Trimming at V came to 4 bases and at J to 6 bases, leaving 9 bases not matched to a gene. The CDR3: CASSPGQGGGNIQYF. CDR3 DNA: TGTGCCAGCAGCCCCGGACAGGGTGGGGGAAACATTCAGTACTTC.

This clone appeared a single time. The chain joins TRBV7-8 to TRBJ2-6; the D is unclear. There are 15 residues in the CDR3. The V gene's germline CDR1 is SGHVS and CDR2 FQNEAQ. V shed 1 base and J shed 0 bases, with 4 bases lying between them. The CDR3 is CASSLEISGANVLTF. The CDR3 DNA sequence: TGTGCCAGCAGCTTAGAAATCTCTGGGGCCAACGTCCTGACTTTC.

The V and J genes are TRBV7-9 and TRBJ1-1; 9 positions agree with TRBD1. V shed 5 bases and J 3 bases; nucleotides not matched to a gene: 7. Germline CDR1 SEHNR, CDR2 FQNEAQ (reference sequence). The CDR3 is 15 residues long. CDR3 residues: CASSRQGGLDTEAFF. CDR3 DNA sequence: TGTGCCAGCAGCCGACAGGGGGGGTTGGACACTGAAGCTTTCTTT.

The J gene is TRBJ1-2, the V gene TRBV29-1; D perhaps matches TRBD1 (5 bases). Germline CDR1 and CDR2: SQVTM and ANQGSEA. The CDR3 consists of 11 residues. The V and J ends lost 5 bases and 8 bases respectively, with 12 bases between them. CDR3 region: CSVLAGRGYTF. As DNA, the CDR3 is TGCAGCGTTCTAGCAGGGAGAGGCTACACCTTC.

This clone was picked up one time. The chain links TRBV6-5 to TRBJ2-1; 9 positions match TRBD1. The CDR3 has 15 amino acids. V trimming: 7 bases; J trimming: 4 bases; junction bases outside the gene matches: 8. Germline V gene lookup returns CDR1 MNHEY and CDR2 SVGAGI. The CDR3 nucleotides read TGTGCCAGCACGCGTACAGGGGGCGGATACAATGAGCAGTTCTTC. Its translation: CASTRTGGGYNEQFF.

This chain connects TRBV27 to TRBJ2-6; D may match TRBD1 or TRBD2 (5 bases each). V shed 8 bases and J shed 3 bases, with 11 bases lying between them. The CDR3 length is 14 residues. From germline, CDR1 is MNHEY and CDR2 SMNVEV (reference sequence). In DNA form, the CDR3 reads TGTGCCAGCGGGATGGGGGATGGGGCCAACGTCCTGACTTTC. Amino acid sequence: CASGMGDGANVLTF.

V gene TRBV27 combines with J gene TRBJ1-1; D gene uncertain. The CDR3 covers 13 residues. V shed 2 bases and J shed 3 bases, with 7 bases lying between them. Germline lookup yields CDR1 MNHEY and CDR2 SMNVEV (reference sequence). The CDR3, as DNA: TGTGCCAGCAGTTTAGGTCAGGACACTGAAGCTTTCTTT. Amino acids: CASSLGQDTEAFF.

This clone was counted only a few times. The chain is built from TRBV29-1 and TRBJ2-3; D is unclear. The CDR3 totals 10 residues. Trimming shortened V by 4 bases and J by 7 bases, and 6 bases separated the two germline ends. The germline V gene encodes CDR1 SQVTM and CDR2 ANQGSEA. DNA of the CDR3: TGCAGCGTTGTCGACTATACGCAGTATTTT. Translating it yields CSVVDYTQYF.

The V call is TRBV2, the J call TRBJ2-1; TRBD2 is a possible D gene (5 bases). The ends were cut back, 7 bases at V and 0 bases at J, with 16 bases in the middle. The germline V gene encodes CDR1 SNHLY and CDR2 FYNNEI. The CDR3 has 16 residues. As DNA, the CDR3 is TGTGCCAGCAACCCCCTAGTCGGGGACTCCTACAATGAGCAGTTCTTC. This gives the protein CASNPLVGDSYNEQFF.

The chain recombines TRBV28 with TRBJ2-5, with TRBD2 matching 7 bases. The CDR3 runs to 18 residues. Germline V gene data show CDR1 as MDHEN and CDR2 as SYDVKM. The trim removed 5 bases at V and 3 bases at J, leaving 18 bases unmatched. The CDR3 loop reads CASSKEGLVSGAKETQYF. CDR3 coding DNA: TGTGCCAGCAGTAAAGAGGGCCTAGTGAGCGGGGCAAAAGAGACCCAGTACTTC.

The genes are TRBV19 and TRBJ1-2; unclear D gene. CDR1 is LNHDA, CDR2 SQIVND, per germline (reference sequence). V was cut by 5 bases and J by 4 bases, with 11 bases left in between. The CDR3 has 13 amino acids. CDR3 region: CASSSTERYGYTF. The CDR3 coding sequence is TGTGCCAGTAGTTCTACAGAACGCTATGGCTACACCTTC.

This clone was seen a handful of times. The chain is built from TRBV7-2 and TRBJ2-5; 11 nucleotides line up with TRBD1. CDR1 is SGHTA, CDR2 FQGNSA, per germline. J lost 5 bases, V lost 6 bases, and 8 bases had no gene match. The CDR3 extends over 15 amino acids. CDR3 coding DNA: TGTGCCAGCAGAAAACGGACAGGGGGCGGGGAGACCCAGTACTTC. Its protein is CASRKRTGGGETQYF.

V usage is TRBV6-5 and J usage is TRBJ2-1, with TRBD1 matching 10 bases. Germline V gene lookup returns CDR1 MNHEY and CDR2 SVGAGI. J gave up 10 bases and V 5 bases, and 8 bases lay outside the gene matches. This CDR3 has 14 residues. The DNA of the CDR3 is TGTGCCAGCAGTAGGGGGACAGGGGTAACCGAGCAGTTCTTC. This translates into CASSRGTGVTEQFF.

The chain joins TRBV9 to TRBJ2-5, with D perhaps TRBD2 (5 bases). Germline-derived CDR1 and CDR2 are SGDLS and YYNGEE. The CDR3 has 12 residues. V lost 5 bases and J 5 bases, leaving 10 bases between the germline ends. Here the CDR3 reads CASRGSDETQYF. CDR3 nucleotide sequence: TGTGCCAGCAGGGGTAGCGACGAGACCCAGTACTTC.

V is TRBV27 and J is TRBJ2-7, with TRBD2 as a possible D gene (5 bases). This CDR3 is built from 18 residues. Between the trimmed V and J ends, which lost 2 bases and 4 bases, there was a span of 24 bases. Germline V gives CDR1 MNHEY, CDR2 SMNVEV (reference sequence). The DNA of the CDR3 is TGTGCCAGCAGTTTAAGTGGAGAAGGACTTAAAAGGACTTACGAGCAGTACTTC. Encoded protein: CASSLSGEGLKRTYEQYF.

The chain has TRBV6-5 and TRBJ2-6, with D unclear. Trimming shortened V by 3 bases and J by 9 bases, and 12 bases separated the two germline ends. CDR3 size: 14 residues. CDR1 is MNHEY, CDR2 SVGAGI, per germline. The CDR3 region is CASSYSSEGNVLTF. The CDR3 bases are TGTGCCAGCAGTTATTCCTCAGAAGGCAACGTCCTGACTTTC.

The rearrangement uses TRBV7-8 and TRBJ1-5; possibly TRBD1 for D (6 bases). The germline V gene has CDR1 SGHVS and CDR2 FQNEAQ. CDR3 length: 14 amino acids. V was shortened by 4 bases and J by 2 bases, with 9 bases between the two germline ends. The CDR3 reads CASSSTGRNQPQHF. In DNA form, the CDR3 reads TGTGCCAGCAGCTCAACAGGGCGCAATCAGCCCCAGCATTTT. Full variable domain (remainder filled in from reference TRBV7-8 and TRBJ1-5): GAGVSQSPRYKVAKRGQDVALRCDPISGHVSLFWYQQALGQGPEFLTYFQNEAQLDKSGLPSDRFFAERPEGSVSTLKIQRTQQEDSAVYLCASSSTGRNQPQHFGDGTRLSIL.

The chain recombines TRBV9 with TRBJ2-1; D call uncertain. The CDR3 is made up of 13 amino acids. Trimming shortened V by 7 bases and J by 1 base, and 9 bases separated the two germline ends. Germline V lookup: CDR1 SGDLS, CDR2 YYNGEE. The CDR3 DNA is TGTGCCAGCTCGCGGTGGTCCTACAATGAGCAGTTCTTC. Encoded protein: CASSRWSYNEQFF.

The CDR3 protein is CASSLERGASNQPQHF. The CDR3 DNA follows: TGTGCCAGCAGCTTAGAGCGGGGGGCGAGCAATCAGCCCCAGCATTTT. The chain has TRBV7-2 and TRBJ1-5; a possible D gene is TRBD1 (6 bases). Trimming shortened V by 1 base and J by 1 base, and 11 bases separated the two germline ends. The CDR3 covers 16 residues. From germline, CDR1 is SGHTA and CDR2 FQGNSA.

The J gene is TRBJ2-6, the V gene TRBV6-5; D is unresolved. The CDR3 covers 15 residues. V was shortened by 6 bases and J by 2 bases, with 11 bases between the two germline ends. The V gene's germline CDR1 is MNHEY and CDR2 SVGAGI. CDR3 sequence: CASSPVKAGANVLTF. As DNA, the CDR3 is TGTGCCAGCAGCCCGGTGAAGGCTGGGGCCAACGTCCTGACTTTC.

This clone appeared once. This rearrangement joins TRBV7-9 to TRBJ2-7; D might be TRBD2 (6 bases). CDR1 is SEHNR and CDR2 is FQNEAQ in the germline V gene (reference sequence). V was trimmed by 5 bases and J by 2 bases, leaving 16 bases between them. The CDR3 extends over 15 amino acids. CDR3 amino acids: CASSRLGGRAYEQYF. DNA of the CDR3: TGTGCCAGCAGCCGACTCGGGGGTCGGGCCTACGAGCAGTACTTC. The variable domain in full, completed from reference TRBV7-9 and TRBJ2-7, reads DTGVSQNPRHKITKRGQNVTFRCDPISEHNRLYWYRQTLGQGPEFLTYFQNEAQLEKSRLLSDRFSAERPKGSFSTLEIQRTEQGDSAMYLCASSRLGGRAYEQYFGPGTRLTVT.

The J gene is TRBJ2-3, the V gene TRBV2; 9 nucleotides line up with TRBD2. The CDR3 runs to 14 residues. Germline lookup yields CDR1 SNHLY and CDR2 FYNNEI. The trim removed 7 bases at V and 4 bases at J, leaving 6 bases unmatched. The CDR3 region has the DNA TGTGCCAGCAAGGGCGGGGGGGCAGCAGATACGCAGTATTTT. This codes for CASKGGGAADTQYF.

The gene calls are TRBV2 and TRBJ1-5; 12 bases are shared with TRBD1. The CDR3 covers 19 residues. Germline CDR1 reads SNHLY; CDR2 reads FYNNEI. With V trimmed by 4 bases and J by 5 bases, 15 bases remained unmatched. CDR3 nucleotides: TGTGCCAGCAGTGGGTCCGGGACAGGGGGCCCCACTCTTGATCAGCCCCAGCATTTT. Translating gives CASSGSGTGGPTLDQPQHF.